Shown below are 11 T cell receptor beta chains from a single sample sequenced in a study of blood T cell repertoires in COVID-19. Measured with immunoSEQ multiplex PCR; TCRdb has only the in-frame clones, and not every one. The sample lists approximately 150,000 clones; about 86% were seen once. Sequencing used peripheral blood. These receptors all come from an elderly woman with acute or convalescent COVID-19.

The J gene is TRBJ1-1, the V gene TRBV15; 9 positions match TRBD1. The CDR3 extends over 16 amino acids. V trimming: 5 bases; J trimming: 1 base; junction bases outside the gene matches: 8. CDR1 and CDR2 (germline): LNHNV, YYDKDF (reference sequence). CDR3 nucleotides: TGTGCCACCAGCGGACAGGGGCTTTTTGGGAACACTGAAGCTTTCTTT. It encodes CATSGQGLFGNTEAFF.

This clone appeared a few times. The chain combines TRBV3-1 (or the pseudogene TRBV3-2) with TRBJ2-3; 8 bases align to TRBD2. The ends lost 4 bases at V and 7 bases at J; junction bases unmatched: 4. Germline CDR1 and CDR2: LGHDT and YNNKEL (reference sequence). The CDR3 spans 13 residues. The CDR3 DNA follows: TGTGCCAGCAGCCGCCGACTAGCGAATACGCAGTATTTT. Translation: CASSRRLANTQYF.

The chain uses TRBV7-9 and TRBJ2-7; 7 positions match TRBD1. Germline CDR1 SEHNR, CDR2 FQNEAQ (reference sequence). The V gene end was trimmed by 10 bases and the J gene end by 0 bases; junction bases not matched to a gene: 6. The CDR3 consists of 13 residues. CDR3 sequence: CATSRDSSYEQYF. CDR3 in DNA: TGTGCCACCAGTCGGGACAGCTCCTACGAGCAGTACTTC.

This chain links TRBV5-4 with TRBJ1-5; TRBD1 might be the D (5 bases). Germline V gene lookup returns CDR1 SGHNT and CDR2 YYREEE (reference sequence). The CDR3 contains 14 residues. V gave up 2 bases and J gave up 3 bases, with 9 bases separating them. The CDR3 reads CASSLWGHNQPQHF. The CDR3, as DNA: TGTGCCAGCAGCTTATGGGGCCACAATCAGCCCCAGCATTTT.

The rearrangement joins TRBV28 to TRBJ2-3; 9 nucleotides agree with TRBD2. The J segment lost 7 bases and the V segment lost 4 bases, leaving 9 bases of the junction unmatched. Germline V gene sequence: CDR1 MDHEN, CDR2 SYDVKM. This CDR3 has 15 residues. The DNA for the CDR3 is TGTGCCAGCAGTTCCTCTGGACTAGCGAGGAATACGCAGTATTTT. It specifies CASSSSGLARNTQYF.

The J gene is TRBJ2-3, the V gene TRBV5-1; possible D gene TRBD1, 6 bases. The V end was cut by 1 base, the J end by 4 bases, with 10 bases between. This CDR3 has 14 residues. Germline assignment: CDR1 SGHRS and CDR2 YFSETQ. The CDR3 sequence is CASSLRQDADTQYF. The CDR3 DNA is TGCGCCAGCAGCTTGAGACAGGACGCAGATACGCAGTATTTT.

The gene calls are TRBV10-3 and TRBJ1-2, with 8 bases identical to TRBD1. This CDR3 is built from 14 residues. Trimming took 2 bases from V and 2 from J; bases not matched to a gene: 1. The germline gives CDR1 ENHRY, CDR2 SYGVKD. CDR3 DNA: TGTGCCATCAGTGAGACAGGGGGAAACTATGGCTACACCTTC. Translated, it gives CAISETGGNYGYTF.

The chain links TRBV29-1 to TRBJ2-7; TRBD2 agrees at 12 bases. The CDR3 consists of 14 residues. From germline, CDR1 is SQVTM and CDR2 ANQGSEA. V was clipped by 6 bases and J by 3 bases; unmatched bases: 6. The CDR3 region is CSVSGLAGYYEQYF. For the CDR3, the DNA is TGCAGCGTCTCAGGACTAGCGGGATACTACGAGCAGTACTTC.

This chain connects TRBV24-1 to TRBJ2-3, with 8 bases matching TRBD2. The CDR3 sequence is 16 residues long. The V gene end was trimmed by 2 bases and the J gene end by 5 bases; junction bases not matched to a gene: 8. Per germline, CDR1 KGHDR and CDR2 SFDVKD. CDR3 bases: TGTGCCACCAGTGATTCCTCTAGCGGGTGGGGAGATACGCAGTATTTT. Residues: CATSDSSSGWGDTQYF.

The J gene is TRBJ1-5, the V gene TRBV19, with 7 bases lining up with TRBD1. The CDR3 totals 15 residues. Losses at the gene ends were 1 base for V and 6 bases for J; bases not matched to a gene: 6. Germline V CDR1 and CDR2: LNHDA, SQIVND (reference sequence). The CDR3 is CASSIVQGISQPQHF. In DNA form, the CDR3 reads TGTGCCAGTAGTATAGTACAGGGGATTAGTCAGCCCCAGCATTTT.

V is TRBV7-8 and J is TRBJ2-7, with D possibly matching TRBD2 (5 bases). Germline values: CDR1 SGHVS, CDR2 FQNEAQ. Trimming pared 6 bases from V and 2 bases from J, leaving 14 bases between. The length of the CDR3 is 14 residues. This chain's CDR3 is CASRAPWRPYEQYF. CDR3 bases: TGTGCCAGCAGGGCCCCGTGGAGGCCCTACGAGCAGTACTTC.